Each of the 20 T cell receptor beta chains below was sequenced from the same sample in a study of long-term antiretroviral therapy in people with HIV. Survey level was the resolution at which the v3.0 immunoSEQ assay ran. Produced via immunoSEQ multiplex PCR; TCRdb's table is partial and in-frame only. This sample has 17,000 or so clones, with 90% to 95% found just once. Here the sequenced sample was unsorted PBMCs, taken 0.3 years after starting antiretroviral therapy. The receptors shown here come from a man aged 55-75 years with HIV.

The chain has TRBV7-6 and TRBJ2-7, with D maybe TRBD1 (6 bases). V lost 0 bases and J lost 3, with 18 bases in between. The CDR3 loop spans 17 amino acids. Germline V gene lookup returns CDR1 SGHVS and CDR2 FNYEAQ. In DNA, the CDR3 is TGTGCCAGCAGCTTAGCGATTTCCTGGGACAACAACTACGAGCAGTACTTC. Translated, it gives CASSLAISWDNNYEQYF. The full variable domain, rest sourced from reference TRBV7-6 and TRBJ2-7, is GAGVSQSPRYKVTKRGQDVALRCDPISGHVSLYWYRQALGQGPEFLTYFNYEAQQDKSGLPNDRFSAERPEGSISTLTIQRTEQRDSAMYRCASSLAISWDNNYEQYFGPGTRLTVT.

The V and J genes are TRBV4-1 and TRBJ1-6, with D perhaps matching TRBD1 (6 bases). With 2 bases removed from V and 3 bases from J, the gap between germline ends came to 11 bases. This CDR3 spans 16 amino acids. The germline CDR1 and CDR2 sequences are MGHRA and YSYEKL. The CDR3 DNA follows: TGCGCCAGCAGCCAACCACAGGGTAACTATAATTCACCCCTCCACTTT. It is translated as CASSQPQGNYNSPLHF.

V is TRBV4-1 and J is TRBJ1-3; D unresolved. The germline V gene encodes CDR1 MGHRA and CDR2 YSYEKL. This CDR3 spans 15 amino acids. Trimming took 0 bases from V and 1 from J, leaving 7 bases between them. The CDR3 bases are TGCGCCAGCAGCCAAGAAGCACCATCTGGAAACACCATATATTTT. Protein sequence: CASSQEAPSGNTIYF.

The rearrangement uses TRBV28 and TRBJ2-6, with a weak D call TRBD1 (6 bases). V was shortened by 1 base and J by 3 bases, with 7 bases between the two germline ends. CDR1 MDHEN and CDR2 SYDVKM come from the germline V gene. The CDR3 is 15 amino acids. The CDR3 nucleotides read TGTGCCAGCAGTTTATCAGGGGATGGGGCCAACGTCCTGACTTTC. It is translated as CASSLSGDGANVLTF.

The chain has TRBV10-1 and TRBJ2-7, with 7 bases fitting TRBD2. The CDR3 sequence is 14 residues long. Germline CDR1 reads WNHNN; CDR2 reads SYGVQD (reference sequence). V was clipped by 6 bases and J by 6 bases; unmatched bases: 11. CDR3 residues: CASSHSDERGEQYF. The DNA of the CDR3 is TGCGCCAGCAGCCATTCGGACGAGCGGGGCGAGCAGTACTTC.

The V and J genes are TRBV6-1 and TRBJ1-2; no firm D call. Germline assignment: CDR1 MNHNS and CDR2 SASEGT. This CDR3 region has 14 residues. With 4 bases removed from V and 4 bases from J, the gap between germline ends came to 13 bases. The CDR3 DNA reads as TGTGCCAGCAGTGTATCCGTCCCGGGCTATGGCTACACCTTC. This encodes CASSVSVPGYGYTF.

This chain connects TRBV5-1 to TRBJ2-1, with 7 bases matching TRBD1. V lost 4 bases to trimming and J lost 9 bases; unmatched junction nucleotides: 4. In germline, CDR1 is SGHRS, CDR2 YFSETQ. The CDR3 loop spans 12 amino acids. The CDR3 protein is CASSIQGPEQFF. CDR3 bases: TGCGCCAGCAGCATACAGGGGCCTGAGCAGTTCTTC.

Here the CDR3 reads CSVEPPSETQYF. CDR3 nucleotides: TGCAGCGTTGAACCCCCCTCAGAGACCCAGTACTTC. V usage is TRBV29-1 and J usage is TRBJ2-5, with D unclear. Germline V gives CDR1 SQVTM, CDR2 ANQGSEA. V was trimmed by 2 bases and J by 4 bases, leaving 8 bases between them. The CDR3 covers 12 residues. Supplemented by reference TRBV29-1 and TRBJ2-5, the full variable domain reads SAVISQKPSRDICQRGTSLTIQCQVDSQVTMMFWYRQQPGQSLTLIATANQGSEATYESGFVIDKFPISRPNLTFSTLTVSNMSPEDSSIYLCSVEPPSETQYFGPGTRLLVL.

CDR3 nucleotide sequence: TGTGCCAGCAGTTTCCGTGTACAGGGGGCTGACACTGAAGCTTTCTTT. This gives the protein CASSFRVQGADTEAFF. J is TRBJ1-1 and V is TRBV6-8; 9 nucleotides align to TRBD1. This CDR3 comprises 16 residues. The junction had 9 bases not matched to a gene; V was cut back by 4 bases and J by 3 bases. Germline V lookup: CDR1 MNHGY, CDR2 SAAAGT.

The V and J genes are TRBV5-6 and TRBJ1-5; D is perhaps TRBD1 (6 bases). CDR1 is SGHDT and CDR2 is YYEEEE in the germline V gene. This CDR3 is 15 amino acids long. V was pared by 1 base and J by 1 base, with 9 bases between. The CDR3 bases are TGTGCCAGCAGCTTGTTGGGGGCCAGCAATCAGCCCCAGCATTTT. Protein sequence: CASSLLGASNQPQHF. Based on the CDR3 plus reference TRBV5-6 and TRBJ1-5, the full variable domain is DAGVTQSPTHLIKTRGQQVTLRCSPKSGHDTVSWYQQALGQGPQFIFQYYEEEERQRGNFPDRFSGHQFPNYSSELNVNALLLGDSALYLCASSLLGASNQPQHFGDGTRLSIL.

The chain couples TRBV5-5 to TRBJ1-4; TRBD1 is a possible D gene (5 bases). Germline CDR1 SGHKS, CDR2 YYEKEE (reference sequence). V lost 3 bases and J 2 bases, leaving 5 bases between the germline ends. The CDR3 totals 13 residues. The CDR3 coding sequence is TGTGCCAGCAGCTGGGGGACTAATGAAAAACTGTTTTTT. This translates into CASSWGTNEKLFF.

V gene TRBV10-3 combines with J gene TRBJ2-3, with TRBD1 as a possible D gene (6 bases). Germline-derived CDR1 and CDR2 are ENHRY and SYGVKD. Trimming took off 6 bases at V and 2 bases at J, with 12 bases between the two ends. This CDR3 is 14 amino acids long. The CDR3 DNA is TGTGCCATCAGACCAGACAGGTACACAGATACGCAGTATTTT. Its protein product is CAIRPDRYTDTQYF.

J is TRBJ1-3 and V is TRBV5-1; D gene unclear. The CDR3 loop spans 17 amino acids. CDR1 is SGHRS and CDR2 is YFSETQ in the germline V gene. V was shortened by 0 bases and J by 3 bases, with 16 bases between the two germline ends. The CDR3 is CASSLEEGIRGGNTIYF. In nucleotides, the CDR3 is TGCGCCAGCAGCTTGGAGGAGGGCATTCGTGGTGGAAACACCATATATTTT.

The gene calls are TRBV5-5 and TRBJ2-7; no clear D gene. The CDR3 is 13 amino acids. The V gene lost 4 bases and the J gene lost 2 bases, with 10 bases spanning the gap. Germline CDR1 is SGHKS and CDR2 is YYEKEE (reference sequence). The CDR3 protein is CASSTSLAYEQYF. The DNA of the CDR3 is TGTGCCAGCAGCACTTCACTCGCCTACGAGCAGTACTTC. The whole variable domain, remainder taken from reference TRBV5-5 and TRBJ2-7, is DAGVTQSPTHLIKTRGQQVTLRCSPISGHKSVSWYQQVLGQGPQFIFQYYEKEERGRGNFPDRFSARQFPNYSSELNVNALLLGDSALYLCASSTSLAYEQYFGPGTRLTVT.

The chain recombines TRBV7-9 with TRBJ2-2, with 11 bases identical to TRBD2. CDR1 and CDR2 (germline): SEHNR, FQNEAQ (reference sequence). The CDR3 sequence is 18 residues long. V shed 1 base and J 5 bases; nucleotides not matched to a gene: 9. CDR3 coding DNA: TGTGCCAGCAGCTTAGGCGGGCTAGCGGGGGGCCGGACCGGGGAGCTGTTTTTT. Translated: CASSLGGLAGGRTGELFF.

V usage is TRBV9 and J usage is TRBJ2-1; 8 bases are shared with TRBD2. CDR1 and CDR2 (germline): SGDLS, YYNGEE. With V trimmed by 0 bases and J by 14 bases, 7 bases remained unmatched. CDR3 size: 13 residues. The CDR3 protein is CASSVDLAGGKFF. The CDR3 region has the DNA TGTGCCAGCAGCGTAGACCTGGCGGGGGGTAAGTTCTTC.

The chain combines TRBV4-1 with TRBJ2-7; D is undetermined. The CDR3 is 16 residues long. Per the germline V gene, CDR1 is MGHRA and CDR2 is YSYEKL. Trimming removed 0 bases from V and 5 bases from J, with 17 bases in between. The CDR3 protein is CASSQDTRAVYHEQYF. The CDR3 coding sequence is TGCGCCAGCAGCCAAGATACACGGGCGGTTTACCACGAGCAGTACTTC.

The chain has TRBV10-3 and TRBJ2-1; D possibly corresponds to TRBD2 (5 bases). Germline CDR1 reads ENHRY; CDR2 reads SYGVKD. This CDR3 region has 11 residues. V lost 6 bases, J lost 6 bases, and 6 bases lay in between. The CDR3 coding sequence is TGTGCCATCAGACGGGGCAATGAGCAGTTCTTC. Amino acids: CAIRRGNEQFF.

In its sample, this clone was seen once. The rearrangement uses TRBV7-8 and TRBJ2-2; D possibly matches TRBD1 or TRBD2 (6 bases each). CDR3 length equals 15 residues. The germline V gene has CDR1 SGHVS and CDR2 FQNEAQ. Trimming took 5 bases from V and 4 from J, leaving 14 bases between them. The CDR3 loop reads CASSQRGPGTGELFF. DNA of the CDR3: TGTGCCAGCAGCCAACGGGGGCCGGGCACCGGGGAGCTGTTTTTT.

This sequence joins TRBV9 and TRBJ2-3; D gene uncertain. This CDR3 region has 14 residues. Germline V gene lookup returns CDR1 SGDLS and CDR2 YYNGEE. Trimming shortened V by 4 bases and J by 5 bases, and 14 bases separated the two germline ends. The CDR3 spells CASSPHYGGDTQYF. CDR3 DNA: TGTGCCAGCAGCCCTCACTACGGTGGAGATACGCAGTATTTT. Based on the CDR3 plus reference TRBV9 and TRBJ2-3, the full variable domain is DSGVTQTPKHLITATGQRVTLRCSPRSGDLSVYWYQQSLDQGLQFLIQYYNGEERAKGNILERFSAQQFPDLHSELNLSSLELGDSALYFCASSPHYGGDTQYFGPGTRLTVL.